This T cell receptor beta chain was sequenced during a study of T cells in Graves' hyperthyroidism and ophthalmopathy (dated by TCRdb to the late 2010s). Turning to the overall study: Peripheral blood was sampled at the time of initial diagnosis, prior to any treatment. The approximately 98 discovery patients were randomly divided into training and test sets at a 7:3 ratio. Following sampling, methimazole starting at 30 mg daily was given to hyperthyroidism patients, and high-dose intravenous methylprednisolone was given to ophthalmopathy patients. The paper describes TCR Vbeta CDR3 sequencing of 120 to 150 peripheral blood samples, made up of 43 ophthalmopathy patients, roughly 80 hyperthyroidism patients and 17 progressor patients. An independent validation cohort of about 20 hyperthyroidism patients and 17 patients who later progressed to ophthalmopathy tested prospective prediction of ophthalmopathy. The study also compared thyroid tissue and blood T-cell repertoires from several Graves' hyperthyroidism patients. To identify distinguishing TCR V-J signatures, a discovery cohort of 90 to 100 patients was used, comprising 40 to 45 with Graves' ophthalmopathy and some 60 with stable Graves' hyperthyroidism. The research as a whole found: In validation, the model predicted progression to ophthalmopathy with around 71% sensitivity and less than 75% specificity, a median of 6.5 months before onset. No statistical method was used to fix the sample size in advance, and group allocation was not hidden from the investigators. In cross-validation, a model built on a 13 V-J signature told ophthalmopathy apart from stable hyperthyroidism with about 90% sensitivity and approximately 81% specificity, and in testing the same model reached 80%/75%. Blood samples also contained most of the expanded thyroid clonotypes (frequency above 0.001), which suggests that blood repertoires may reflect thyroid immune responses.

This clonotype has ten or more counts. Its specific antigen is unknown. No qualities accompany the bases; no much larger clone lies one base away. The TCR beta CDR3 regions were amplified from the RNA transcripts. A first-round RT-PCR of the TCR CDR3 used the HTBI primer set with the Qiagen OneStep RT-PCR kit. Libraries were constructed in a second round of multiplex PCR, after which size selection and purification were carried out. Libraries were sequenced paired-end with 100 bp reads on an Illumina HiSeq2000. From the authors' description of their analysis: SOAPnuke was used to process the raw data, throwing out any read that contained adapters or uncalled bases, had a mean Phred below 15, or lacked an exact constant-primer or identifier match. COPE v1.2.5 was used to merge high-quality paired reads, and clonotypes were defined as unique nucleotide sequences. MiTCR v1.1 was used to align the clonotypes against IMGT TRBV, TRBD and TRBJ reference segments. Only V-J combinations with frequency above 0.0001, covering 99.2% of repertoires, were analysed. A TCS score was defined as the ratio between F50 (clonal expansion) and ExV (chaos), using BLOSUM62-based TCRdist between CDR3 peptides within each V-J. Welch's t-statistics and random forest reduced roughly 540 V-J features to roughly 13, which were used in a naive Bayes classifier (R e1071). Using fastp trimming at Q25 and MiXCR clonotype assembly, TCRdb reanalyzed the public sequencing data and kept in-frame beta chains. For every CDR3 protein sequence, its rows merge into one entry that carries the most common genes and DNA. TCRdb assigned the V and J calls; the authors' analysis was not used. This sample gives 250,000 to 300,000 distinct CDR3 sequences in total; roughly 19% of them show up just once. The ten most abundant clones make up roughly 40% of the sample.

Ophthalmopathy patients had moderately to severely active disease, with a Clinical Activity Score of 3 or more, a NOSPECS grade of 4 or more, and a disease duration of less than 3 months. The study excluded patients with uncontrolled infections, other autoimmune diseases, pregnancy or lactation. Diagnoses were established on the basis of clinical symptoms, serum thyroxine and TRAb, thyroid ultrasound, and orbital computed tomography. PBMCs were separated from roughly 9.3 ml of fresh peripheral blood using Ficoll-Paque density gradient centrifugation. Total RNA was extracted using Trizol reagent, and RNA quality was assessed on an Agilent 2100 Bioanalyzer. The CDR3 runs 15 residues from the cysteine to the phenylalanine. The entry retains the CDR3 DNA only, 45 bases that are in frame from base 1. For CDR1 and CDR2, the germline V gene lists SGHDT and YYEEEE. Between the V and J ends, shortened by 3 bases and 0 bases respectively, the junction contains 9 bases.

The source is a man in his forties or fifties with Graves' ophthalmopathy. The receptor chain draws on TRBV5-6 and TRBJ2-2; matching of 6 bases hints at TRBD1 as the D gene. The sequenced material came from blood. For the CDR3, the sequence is CASSSTGANTGELFF. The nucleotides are TGTGCCAGCAGCTCGACAGGAGCGAACACCGGGGAGCTGTTTTTT.